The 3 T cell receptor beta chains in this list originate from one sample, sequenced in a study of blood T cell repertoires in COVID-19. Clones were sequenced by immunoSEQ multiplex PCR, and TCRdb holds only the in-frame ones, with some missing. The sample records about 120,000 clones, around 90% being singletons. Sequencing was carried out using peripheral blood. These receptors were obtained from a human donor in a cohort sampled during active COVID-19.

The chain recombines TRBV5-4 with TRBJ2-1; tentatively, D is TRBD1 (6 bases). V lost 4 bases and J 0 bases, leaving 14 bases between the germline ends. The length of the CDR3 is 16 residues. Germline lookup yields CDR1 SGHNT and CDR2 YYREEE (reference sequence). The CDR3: CASSIYRVGSYNEQFF. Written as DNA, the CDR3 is TGTGCCAGCAGCATCTACAGGGTGGGCTCCTACAATGAGCAGTTCTTC.

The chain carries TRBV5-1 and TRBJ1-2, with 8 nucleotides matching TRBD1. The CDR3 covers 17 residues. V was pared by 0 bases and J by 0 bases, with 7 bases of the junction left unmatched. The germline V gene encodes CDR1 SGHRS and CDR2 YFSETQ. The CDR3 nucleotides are TGCGCCAGCAGCTTGGGAACAGGGGGGAATTCTAACTATGGCTACACCTTC. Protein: CASSLGTGGNSNYGYTF.

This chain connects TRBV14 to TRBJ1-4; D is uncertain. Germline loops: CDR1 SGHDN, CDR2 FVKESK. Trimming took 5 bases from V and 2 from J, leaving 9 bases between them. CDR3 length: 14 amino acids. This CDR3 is CASSSRLTNEKLFF. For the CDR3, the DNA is TGTGCCAGCAGCTCCCGGTTGACTAATGAAAAACTGTTTTTT.